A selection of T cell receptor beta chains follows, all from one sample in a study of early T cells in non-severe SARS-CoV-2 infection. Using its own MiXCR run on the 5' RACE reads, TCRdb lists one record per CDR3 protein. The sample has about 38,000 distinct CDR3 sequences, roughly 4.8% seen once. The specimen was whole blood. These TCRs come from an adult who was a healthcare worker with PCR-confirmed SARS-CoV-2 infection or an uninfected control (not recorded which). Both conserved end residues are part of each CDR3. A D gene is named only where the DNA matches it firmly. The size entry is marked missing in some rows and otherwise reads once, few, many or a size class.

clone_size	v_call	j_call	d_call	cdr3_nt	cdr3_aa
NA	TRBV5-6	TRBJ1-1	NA	TGTGCCAGCAGCTTGGCCGTACAGGGAGCGACTGAAGCTTTCTTT	CASSLAVQGATEAFF
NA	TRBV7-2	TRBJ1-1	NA	TGTGCCAGCAGACCGGCCCCTGACAGTTCTGAAGCTTTCTTT	CASRPAPDSSEAFF
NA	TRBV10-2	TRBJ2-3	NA	TGCGCCAGCACGGCGAGGTCCAGGGATACGCAGTATTTT	CASTARSRDTQYF
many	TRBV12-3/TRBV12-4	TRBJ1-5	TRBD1	TGTGCCAGCAGAACAGGGGAGGAGGGCAATCAGCCCCAGCATTTT	CASRTGEEGNQPQHF
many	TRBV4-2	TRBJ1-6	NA	TGTGCCAGCAGCCAAGGGCGGGATAGGGCGAGAAATTCACCCCTCCACTTT	CASSQGRDRARNSPLHF
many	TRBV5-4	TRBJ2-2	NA	TGTGCCAGCAGCTTCGACCCAGGCGCGAACACCGGGGAGCTGTTTTTT	CASSFDPGANTGELFF
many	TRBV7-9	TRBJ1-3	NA	TGTGCCAGCAGCTTAAATTCAGGGTTTGGAGGAAACACCATATATTTT	CASSLNSGFGGNTIYF
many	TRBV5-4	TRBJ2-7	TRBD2	TGTGCCAGCAGCTGGGGGGGAAGATACGAGCAGTACTTC	CASSWGGRYEQYF
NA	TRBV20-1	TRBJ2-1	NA	TGCAGTGCTGGGGGACCCACCTACAATGAGCAGTTCTTC	CSAGGPTYNEQFF
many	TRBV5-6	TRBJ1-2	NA	TGTGCCAGCAGCTTGCGAAACAACGAGGGCTACACCTTC	CASSLRNNEGYTF
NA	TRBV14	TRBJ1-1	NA	TGTGCCAGCAGCCAAGCGGGGGCGCGGACTGAAGCTTTCTTT	CASSQAGARTEAFF
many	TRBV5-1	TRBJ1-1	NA	TGCGCCAGCAGCCCGGGGACGAACACTGAAGCTTTCTTT	CASSPGTNTEAFF
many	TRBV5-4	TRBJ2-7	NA	TGTGCCAGCAGCTTGGTCGGGGGCGGGGAGCAGTACTTC	CASSLVGGGEQYF